These 22 T cell receptor beta chains were all obtained from the same sample, sequenced in a study of T-cell memory formation after mild COVID-19. TCRdb processed the 5' RACE reads anew with MiXCR; each CDR3 protein has one entry. The table records fewer than 600,000 distinct CDR3 sequences, about a fifth of them present only once. Material for sequencing was PBMCs or a T cell subset sorted from them (not recorded which). The receptor source for this set is an adult woman who had mild COVID-19 (a few samples of this study predate the infection). Cell type and time point are not known.

This clonotype was seen ten or more times. The chain is built from TRBV7-6 and TRBJ1-1, with D possibly TRBD1 on 5 matching bases. V lost 8 bases and J 6 bases, leaving 13 bases between the germline ends. In germline, CDR1 is SGHVS, CDR2 FNYEAQ. This CDR3 has 12 amino acids. The CDR3: CASGEDRSEAFF. The CDR3 coding sequence is TGTGCCAGCGGCGAAGACAGATCTGAAGCTTTCTTT.

With respect to this clonotype: A much larger clone is a single base away; this may be a read error. V and J are TRBV20-1 and TRBJ2-3, with D possibly being TRBD2 (5 bases). Trimming stripped 5 bases from V and 9 bases from J, with 9 bases between. The CDR3 contains 10 residues. Germline values: CDR1 DFQATT, CDR2 SNEGSKA (reference sequence). The CDR3 nucleotides are TGCAGTGCTGAGGGCGTGACGCAGTATTTT. It encodes CSAEGVTQYF.

This clonotype appeared a few times. The rearrangement uses TRBV5-4 and TRBJ2-2, with 8 bases identical to TRBD1. The J segment lost 2 bases and the V segment lost 6 bases, leaving 6 bases of the junction unmatched. Per germline, CDR1 SGHNT and CDR2 YYREEE (reference sequence). The CDR3 runs 15 residues. The CDR3 loop is CASTDGTGNTGELFF. The CDR3 bases are TGTGCCAGCACCGATGGGACAGGTAACACCGGGGAGCTGTTTTTT.

The chain combines TRBV12-3 or TRBV12-4 with TRBJ1-4; unclear D gene. The CDR3 runs 14 residues. Trimming took off 4 bases at V and 6 bases at J, with 12 bases between the two ends. The chain's CDR3 is CASSSADRDEKLFF. The CDR3 nucleotides read TGTGCCAGCAGTTCCGCGGACCGAGATGAAAAACTGTTTTTT.

This clonotype was counted between two and nine times. The chain carries TRBV4-1 and TRBJ1-2; no firm D call. Germline V gene sequence: CDR1 MGHRA, CDR2 YSYEKL. The CDR3 totals 12 residues. CDR3 DNA sequence: TGCGCGAGCGGGCAGCCAAACTATGGCTACACCTTC. It yields the protein CASGQPNYGYTF.

This clonotype showed up just a few times. The chain joins TRBV6-5 to TRBJ1-2, with D unclear. The germline V gene has CDR1 MNHEY and CDR2 SVGAGI. The CDR3 has 15 amino acids. Trimming removed 5 bases at V and 0 bases at J, with 13 bases between. In nucleotides, the CDR3 is TGTGCCAGCAGTACTTTCGGCCAGCCTAACTATGGCTACACCTTC. It translates to CASSTFGQPNYGYTF.

V usage is TRBV29-1 and J usage is TRBJ1-4, with a tentative D call TRBD1 (6 bases). Trimming took off 8 bases at V and 0 bases at J, with 13 bases between the two ends. The germline CDR1 and CDR2 sequences are SQVTM and ANQGSEA. The CDR3 consists of 14 residues. Here the CDR3 reads CSFRTEATNEKLFF. CDR3 DNA sequence: TGCAGCTTCCGGACAGAAGCAACTAATGAAAAACTGTTTTTT.

This clonotype was detected only a few times. This rearrangement joins TRBV29-1 to TRBJ2-7, with D unclear. Looked up from germline, CDR1 is SQVTM and CDR2 is ANQGSEA. This CDR3 has 13 residues. V shed 2 bases and J shed 7 bases, with 15 bases lying between them. CDR3 amino acids: CSVELASRYEQYF. Here the CDR3 DNA reads TGCAGCGTTGAACTGGCGAGCCGGTATGAGCAGTACTTC.

This clonotype was recorded a few times. The chain employs TRBV20-1 and TRBJ2-7, with TRBD1 matching 9 bases. CDR3 size: 13 residues. The germline gives CDR1 DFQATT, CDR2 SNEGSKA (reference sequence). J was trimmed by 3 bases and V by 2 bases; bases with no gene match: 2. The CDR3 DNA reads TGCAGTGCTAGATGGGACAGGGTCTACGAGCAGTACTTC. Amino acid sequence: CSARWDRVYEQYF.

The table lists this clonotype with a count of one. The chain uses TRBV9 and TRBJ2-1; D gene uncertain. V lost 0 bases and J lost 4, with 14 bases in between. The CDR3 spans 16 residues. Germline loops: CDR1 SGDLS, CDR2 YYNGEE. The CDR3 spells CASSVDQDVPYNEQFF. The DNA for the CDR3 is TGTGCCAGCAGCGTAGATCAGGACGTACCATACAATGAGCAGTTCTTC.

V and J are TRBV7-8 and TRBJ2-7; D call uncertain. The CDR3 extends over 13 amino acids. Trimming stripped 5 bases from V and 3 bases from J, with 11 bases between. Germline V gene lookup returns CDR1 SGHVS and CDR2 FQNEAQ. The CDR3 is CASSRPLDYEQYF. CDR3 sequence (DNA): TGTGCCAGCAGCCGCCCCCTCGACTACGAGCAGTACTTC.

This chain joins TRBV12-3 or TRBV12-4 and TRBJ2-1; TRBD2 matches 8 bases. The CDR3 consists of 14 residues. Germline trimming cut 4 bases from V and 6 bases from J; bases unmatched to any gene: 5. The CDR3 sequence: CASSSSGSGNEQFF. CDR3 coding DNA: TGTGCCAGCAGTTCCAGCGGGAGCGGCAATGAGCAGTTCTTC.

V is TRBV13 and J is TRBJ2-7; TRBD1 agrees at 9 bases. This CDR3 is 16 amino acids long. Germline trimming cut 7 bases from V and 0 bases from J; bases unmatched to any gene: 10. Per germline, CDR1 PRHDT and CDR2 FYEKMQ (reference sequence). The CDR3 loop reads CASTFSGTGISYEQYF. CDR3 sequence (DNA): TGTGCCAGCACCTTCTCCGGGACAGGGATCTCCTACGAGCAGTACTTC.

The chain couples TRBV15 to TRBJ2-7; tentative D call: TRBD1 (6 bases). The germline V gene has CDR1 LNHNV and CDR2 YYDKDF (reference sequence). The CDR3 contains 15 residues. V gave up 0 bases and J gave up 3 bases, with 12 bases separating them. The CDR3 loop is CATSRDRGYGYEQYF. CDR3 sequence (DNA): TGTGCCACCAGCAGAGATAGGGGGTACGGCTACGAGCAGTACTTC. Full variable domain (remainder filled in from reference TRBV15 and TRBJ2-7): DAMVIQNPRYQVTQFGKPVTLSCSQTLNHNVMYWYQQKSSQAPKLLFHYYDKDFNNEADTPDNFQSRRPNTSFCFLDIRSPGLGDTAMYLCATSRDRGYGYEQYFGPGTRLTVT.

The rearrangement links TRBV6-6 to TRBJ1-1, with D possibly TRBD1 on 5 matching bases. This CDR3 region has 12 residues. V was clipped by 5 bases and J by 10 bases, with 14 bases between them. Germline lookup yields CDR1 MNHNY and CDR2 SVGAGI (reference sequence). CDR3 sequence (DNA): TGTGCCAGCAGTGATTGGCAGGGAGGAGCTTTCTTT. This translates into CASSDWQGGAFF.

This clonotype was seen ten or more times. The rearrangement uses TRBV4-1 and TRBJ2-2; tentatively, D is TRBD1 (8 bases). Per the germline V gene, CDR1 is MGHRA and CDR2 is YSYEKL. The ends were cut back, 2 bases at V and 3 bases at J, with 16 bases in the middle. The length of the CDR3 is 17 residues. The CDR3 nucleotides read TGCGCCAGCAGCCAAACTCGGACAGGGAGGGACACCGGGGAGCTGTTTTTT. The encoded protein is CASSQTRTGRDTGELFF.

Many counts were recorded for this clonotype. The chain recombines TRBV24-1 with TRBJ2-5; 15 nucleotides match TRBD2. The CDR3 sequence is 16 residues long. The germline V gene has CDR1 KGHDR and CDR2 SFDVKD. J gave up 4 bases and V 6 bases, and 5 bases lay outside the gene matches. CDR3 in amino acids: CATSSGTSGGLETQYF. CDR3 bases: TGTGCCACCAGTTCCGGGACTAGCGGGGGGTTAGAGACCCAGTACTTC.

This clonotype occurred a few times. A junction boundary mismatches the germline segment, possibly from a read error. This chain links TRBV11-2 with TRBJ1-1; D is ambiguous. In germline, CDR1 is SGHAT, CDR2 FQNNGV. The CDR3 loop spans 15 amino acids. CDR3: CASSLEANLHTEAFF. The CDR3 coding sequence is TGTGCCAGCAGCCTAGAAGCCAACCTACACACTGAAGCTTTCTTT.

J is TRBJ1-4 and V is TRBV5-1; D is uncertain. The CDR3 extends over 15 amino acids. The germline V gene encodes CDR1 SGHRS and CDR2 YFSETQ. V was shortened by 0 bases and J by 8 bases, with 14 bases between the two germline ends. CDR3 nucleotides: TGCGCCAGCAGCTTGGGGCAGGCGAATTTAGAAAAACTGTTTTTT. Amino acids: CASSLGQANLEKLFF. Full variable domain (missing parts from reference TRBV5-1 and TRBJ1-4): KAGVTQTPRYLIKTRGQQVTLSCSPISGHRSVSWYQQTPGQGLQFLFEYFSETQRNKGNFPGRFSGRQFSNSRSEMNVSTLELGDSALYLCASSLGQANLEKLFFGSGTQLSVL.

The chain combines TRBV24-1 with TRBJ2-2, with 7 bases matching TRBD2. V lost 3 bases to trimming and J lost 2 bases; unmatched junction nucleotides: 2. The CDR3 has 15 amino acids. Germline-derived CDR1 and CDR2 are KGHDR and SFDVKD. CDR3 bases: TGTGCCACCAGTGATCCTAGCGGCAACACCGGGGAGCTGTTTTTT. Residues: CATSDPSGNTGELFF.

This clonotype was observed a few times. V and J are TRBV4-1 and TRBJ2-1; possibly TRBD2 for D (6 bases). The V and J ends lost 4 bases and 6 bases respectively, with 16 bases between them. The CDR3 spans 15 residues. Germline V gives CDR1 MGHRA, CDR2 YSYEKL. CDR3 amino acids: CASSPRDSLGNEQFF. Written as DNA, the CDR3 is TGCGCCAGCAGCCCCCGGGACTCCTTGGGCAATGAGCAGTTCTTC.

In its sample, this clonotype was seen a few times. The chain couples TRBV7-6 to TRBJ2-7, with a tentative D call TRBD2 (6 bases). Germline CDR1 is SGHVS and CDR2 is FNYEAQ. V lost 5 bases and J 3 bases, leaving 17 bases between the germline ends. The CDR3 loop spans 15 amino acids. For the CDR3, the DNA is TGTGCCAGCAGCCCGACCCCGGGAGAGAGCTACGAGCAGTACTTC. Encoded protein: CASSPTPGESYEQYF.